Sequencing of this TCR beta chain was carried out in a study of response to subunit inactivated influenza vaccine. TCRdb reanalysed the RT-PCR reads using MiXCR and keeps one entry per CDR3 protein. The sample lists about 540,000 distinct CDR3 sequences, approximately 24% occurring once. Trimming took 1 base from V and 0 from J, leaving 10 bases between them. The CDR3 is made up of 16 amino acids. Germline lookup yields CDR1 LGHDT and CDR2 YNNKEL (reference sequence). Many counts were recorded for this clonotype. These same data were also listed under a study on T cells expressing NK-cell markers. This second study notes: cDNA encoding TCR beta was synthesized via 5'RACE template switching incorporating UMIs.

The receptor's source is a man in his fifties or sixties who received an inactivated influenza vaccine. The sequences come from CD4+ T cells sorted from PBMCs, collected 11 to 12 days after vaccination. The V gene is TRBV3-1, the J gene TRBJ2-4; tentative D call: TRBD1 (6 bases). CDR3 DNA sequence: TGTGCCAGCAGCCAAGGGGGACAAATAGCCAAAAACATTCAGTACTTC. Its translation is CASSQGGQIAKNIQYF.